This TCR beta chain was recorded in a study of metastatic and nonmetastatic thyroid tumors. Whole-study context: Patients with malignant and benign thyroid disease provided blood and tumor or nodule tissue, whose repertoires were compared.

The entire patient cohort was treatment-naive prior to thyroid surgery. Trimming took off 1 base at V and 5 bases at J, with 11 bases between the two ends. Germline V gene sequence: CDR1 SGDLS, CDR2 YYNGEE. The CDR3 is made up of 14 amino acids. From the PCR reads, TCRdb re-called clones with MiXCR. Seen here are about 20,000 clones, more than 35% observed once, and the top ten hold 25% to 30%. Material: tumor tissue. The TCR was taken from a female donor with papillary thyroid cancer or a benign thyroid nodule (not recorded which). Some clones in this sample may be carry-over from other donors' samples. The chain is built from TRBV9 and TRBJ2-3, with D possibly matching TRBD2 (5 bases). The CDR3 region has the DNA TGTGCCAGCAGCGTACTCGGGAAGGGAGATACGCAGTATTTT. As protein: CASSVLGKGDTQYF.